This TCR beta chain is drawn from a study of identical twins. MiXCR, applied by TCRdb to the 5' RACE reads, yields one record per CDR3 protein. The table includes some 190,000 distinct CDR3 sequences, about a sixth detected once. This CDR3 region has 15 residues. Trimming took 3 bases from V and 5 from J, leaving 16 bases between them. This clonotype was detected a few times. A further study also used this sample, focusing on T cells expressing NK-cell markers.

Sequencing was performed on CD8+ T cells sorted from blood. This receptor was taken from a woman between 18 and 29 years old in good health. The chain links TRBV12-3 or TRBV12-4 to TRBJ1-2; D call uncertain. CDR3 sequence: CASSFLNRKRYGYTF. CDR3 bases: TGTGCCAGCAGTTTTCTGAACCGAAAAAGATATGGCTACACCTTC.